These 25 T cell receptor beta chains share one sample of origin, sequenced in a study of cytomegalovirus exposure and HLA in healthy donors. In the PCR, 60 Vbeta and 13 Jbeta primers were used. Clones were sequenced by immunoSEQ multiplex PCR, and TCRdb holds only the in-frame ones, with some missing. This table has 150,000 or so clones, about 70% appearing once. Sequencing was carried out using PBMCs. Source of these receptors: a male donor in good health and CMV-seronegative.

Note on this clone: One end of the junction varies from germline; a read error may be responsible. V and J are TRBV30 and TRBJ2-7; possibly TRBD1 for D (5 bases). From germline, CDR1 is GTSNPN and CDR2 SVGIG (reference sequence). This CDR3 has 14 amino acids. The CDR3 region is CAWSRVAGPVERYF. The CDR3 DNA sequence: TGTGCCTGGAGTAGAGTCGCAGGGCCGGTCGAGCGGTACTTC.

The J gene is TRBJ2-7, the V gene TRBV5-4; TRBD2 matches at 14 bases. The ends lost 0 bases at V and 6 bases at J; junction bases unmatched: 14. The CDR3 is 19 amino acids. Germline CDR1 is SGHNT and CDR2 is YYREEE (reference sequence). The CDR3 loop is CASSLGTGTSGGTTTEQYF. CDR3 nucleotide sequence: TGTGCCAGCAGCTTGGGTACCGGGACTAGCGGGGGAACCACCACCGAGCAGTACTTC. The full variable domain, with the rest looked up from reference TRBV5-4 and TRBJ2-7, is ETGVTQSPTHLIKTRGQQVTLRCSSQSGHNTVSWYQQALGQGPQFIFQYYREEENGRGNFPPRFSGLQFPNYSSELNVNALELDDSALYLCASSLGTGTSGGTTTEQYFGPGTRLTVT.

This rearrangement joins TRBV7-6 to TRBJ2-7; 7 positions match TRBD2. The V gene end was trimmed by 5 bases and the J gene end by 2 bases; junction bases not matched to a gene: 9. Germline assignment: CDR1 SGHVS and CDR2 FNYEAQ. There are 15 residues in the CDR3. CDR3 in DNA: TGTGCCAGCAGCCCGGGAGCGGGAAATACCTACGAGCAGTACTTC. Amino acids: CASSPGAGNTYEQYF.

The V call is TRBV7-9, the J call TRBJ2-7, with 7 bases lining up with TRBD1. The V gene's germline CDR1 is SEHNR and CDR2 FQNEAQ (reference sequence). The CDR3 is made up of 15 amino acids. V was clipped by 0 bases and J by 2 bases; unmatched bases: 4. CDR3 residues: CASSLATGNPYEQYF. CDR3 DNA: TGTGCCAGCAGCTTAGCGACAGGGAACCCCTACGAGCAGTACTTC.

This chain uses TRBV9 with TRBJ1-5, with 7 positions matching TRBD1. CDR3 length: 14 amino acids. Germline lookup yields CDR1 SGDLS and CDR2 YYNGEE. With 4 bases clipped from V and 9 bases from J, the junction kept 10 bases outside the gene matches. The CDR3 DNA reads TGTGCCAGCAGCCGCCAGGGGGGCGCTGGGCCCCAGCATTTT. It yields the protein CASSRQGGAGPQHF.

The chain links TRBV7-9 to TRBJ2-2; 7 bases agree with TRBD1. Germline assignment: CDR1 SEHNR and CDR2 FQNEAQ (reference sequence). Trimming cost V 4 bases and J 9 bases; bases outside gene matches: 8. The CDR3 has 14 residues. CDR3 region: CASSSGQPVRELFF. In nucleotides, the CDR3 is TGTGCCAGCAGCTCGGGACAGCCGGTGAGGGAGCTGTTTTTT.

For the CDR3, the DNA is TGTGCCAGCAGTGGGACAGGGGGCGACACCGGGGAGCTGTTTTTT. Translating gives CASSGTGGDTGELFF. The gene calls are TRBV6-1 and TRBJ2-2; 11 bases line up with TRBD1. The CDR3 sequence is 15 residues long. The germline gives CDR1 MNHNS, CDR2 SASEGT. Trimming at V came to 4 bases and at J to 3 bases, leaving 1 base not matched to a gene.

The gene calls are TRBV10-3 and TRBJ2-7; 7 positions match TRBD1. J lost 5 bases, V lost 2 bases, and 6 bases had no gene match. This CDR3 is 14 amino acids long. The germline CDR1 and CDR2 sequences are ENHRY and SYGVKD. The CDR3 spells CAISERQGVHEQYF. The CDR3 coding sequence is TGTGCCATCAGTGAGAGACAGGGTGTCCACGAGCAGTACTTC.

The J gene is TRBJ2-2, the V gene TRBV7-9; tentatively, D is TRBD1 (5 bases). Germline V gives CDR1 SEHNR, CDR2 FQNEAQ (reference sequence). V was pared by 7 bases and J by 0 bases, with 15 bases between. The CDR3 totals 16 residues. The CDR3 is CASTKRTSANTGELFF. The DNA of the CDR3 is TGTGCCAGCACCAAACGGACATCGGCGAACACCGGGGAGCTGTTTTTT.

This clone was observed once. This rearrangement joins TRBV9 to TRBJ2-3; 9 bases align to TRBD2. The CDR3 is 17 residues long. With V trimmed by 0 bases and J by 1 base, 6 bases remained unmatched. CDR1 and CDR2 from the germline V gene are SGDLS and YYNGEE. In DNA form, the CDR3 reads TGTGCCAGCAGCGTAGCAGGATTAGCGGGGGGCACAGATACGCAGTATTTT. Translation: CASSVAGLAGGTDTQYF.

The chain links TRBV14 to TRBJ1-2; 7 bases are a match to TRBD1. The V and J ends lost 6 bases and 4 bases, in that order; junction bases with no gene match: 8. Germline CDR1 reads SGHDN; CDR2 reads FVKESK. The CDR3 spans 14 residues. The CDR3 nucleotides are TGTGCCAGCAGTCGCTCGACAGGGAGCTATGGCTACACCTTC. Amino acid sequence: CASSRSTGSYGYTF.

The chain is built from TRBV9 and TRBJ2-7, with a possible D match to TRBD2 (5 bases). The ends were cut back, 3 bases at V and 3 bases at J, with 13 bases in the middle. Per germline, CDR1 SGDLS and CDR2 YYNGEE. The CDR3 loop spans 14 amino acids. CDR3 sequence (DNA): TGTGCCAGCAGCGCGAGGGAAGGCTACTACGAGCAGTACTTC. As protein: CASSAREGYYEQYF.

This clone was recorded a few times. V is TRBV6-4 and J is TRBJ2-1; D perhaps matches TRBD2 (6 bases). Germline loops: CDR1 MRHNA, CDR2 SNTAGT. This CDR3 contains 14 residues. Trimming removed 6 bases from V and 7 bases from J, with 16 bases in between. CDR3 DNA: TGTGCCAGCAGCCTTTCTAGCGAGGGAAATGAGCAGTTCTTC. It specifies CASSLSSEGNEQFF.

The rearrangement joins TRBV7-2 to TRBJ1-2; TRBD1 matches at 9 bases. The germline CDR1 and CDR2 sequences are SGHTA and FQGNSA. This CDR3 is built from 13 residues. V shed 5 bases and J 6 bases; nucleotides not matched to a gene: 4. As DNA, the CDR3 is TGTGCCAGCAGCCGGGACAGGGAAGATGGCTACACCTTC. Its translation: CASSRDREDGYTF.

Here the CDR3 reads CASRSGGNTGELFF. The DNA for the CDR3 is TGTGCCAGCAGGAGCGGGGGGAACACCGGGGAGCTGTTTTTT. This chain joins TRBV9 and TRBJ2-2, with TRBD2 matching 8 bases. The germline CDR1 and CDR2 sequences are SGDLS and YYNGEE. The CDR3 spans 14 residues. The junction had 1 base not matched to a gene; V was cut back by 5 bases and J by 1 base.

The rearrangement uses TRBV28 and TRBJ1-2, with 7 nucleotides matching TRBD1. The CDR3 extends over 16 amino acids. Germline values: CDR1 MDHEN, CDR2 SYDVKM. With 3 bases clipped from V and 0 bases from J, the junction kept 7 bases outside the gene matches. The CDR3 bases are TGTGCCAGCAGTTTGAGGGGGCAGGCGCCTAACTATGGCTACACCTTC. This codes for CASSLRGQAPNYGYTF.

The CDR3 reads CASSIGAGPPYEQYF. The CDR3 region has the DNA TGTGCCAGTAGTATAGGAGCAGGTCCCCCCTACGAGCAGTACTTC. The V and J genes are TRBV19 and TRBJ2-7; D is ambiguous. Germline CDR1 is LNHDA and CDR2 is SQIVND (reference sequence). Trimming left V 1 base short and J 2 bases short, with 12 bases between. This CDR3 region has 15 residues.

Remarks on this clone: Other DNA sequences from this sample encode an identical CDR3 as well. The rearrangement uses TRBV14 and TRBJ2-7; TRBD2 agrees at 14 bases. V lost 5 bases, J lost 4 bases, and 4 bases stayed unmatched. The length of the CDR3 is 15 residues. CDR1 is SGHDN, CDR2 FVKESK, per germline. CDR3 protein: CASSVGLAGVYEQYF. The CDR3 DNA follows: TGTGCCAGCAGCGTGGGACTAGCGGGGGTTTACGAGCAGTACTTC.

The count of this clone is one. The chain joins TRBV5-1 to TRBJ2-5, with D possibly TRBD1 on 5 matching bases. The CDR3 is 16 amino acids. Trimming took 0 bases from V and 1 from J, leaving 13 bases between them. From germline, CDR1 is SGHRS and CDR2 YFSETQ. The CDR3 nucleotides are TGCGCCAGCAGCTTGGCCCCCTGGCAGGGCCAAGAGACCCAGTACTTC. As protein: CASSLAPWQGQETQYF.

Details on this clone: Within the sample, other DNA sequences also encode this same CDR3. The V and J genes are TRBV5-4 and TRBJ2-7; perhaps TRBD2 as D (5 bases). The length of the CDR3 is 14 residues. Germline assignment: CDR1 SGHNT and CDR2 YYREEE (reference sequence). Trimming stripped 2 bases from V and 3 bases from J, with 12 bases between. Written as DNA, the CDR3 is TGTGCCAGCAGCTTCGGAGGAACCAGCTACGAGCAGTACTTC. It specifies CASSFGGTSYEQYF.

This clone was observed a handful of times. V is TRBV28 and J is TRBJ2-1; 9 positions match TRBD1. The CDR3 totals 15 residues. The germline V gene has CDR1 MDHEN and CDR2 SYDVKM. V shed 5 bases and J 6 bases; nucleotides not matched to a gene: 8. CDR3 DNA sequence: TGTGCCAGCAGTCTCCTTGGGACAGGGCTCAATGAGCAGTTCTTC. It encodes CASSLLGTGLNEQFF.

The chain employs TRBV19 and TRBJ1-1; D is unclear. The CDR3 is 15 residues long. The V gene lost 3 bases and the J gene lost 1 base, with 12 bases spanning the gap. Germline assignment: CDR1 LNHDA and CDR2 SQIVND (reference sequence). The CDR3 DNA is TGTGCCAGTAGTATCTTCCGGACTGGGAACACTGAAGCTTTCTTT. Translated, it gives CASSIFRTGNTEAFF.

This clone occurred a few times. The chain carries TRBV29-1 and TRBJ2-3, with D possibly matching TRBD2 (5 bases). Germline CDR1 SQVTM, CDR2 ANQGSEA. This CDR3 has 13 residues. The V gene lost 8 bases and the J gene lost 2 bases, with 14 bases spanning the gap. In DNA form, the CDR3 reads TGCAGCCTCGCTGGGAGAGTCACAGATACGCAGTATTTT. Its protein is CSLAGRVTDTQYF.

V usage is TRBV19 and J usage is TRBJ2-5; 9 bases align to TRBD1. The germline V gene encodes CDR1 LNHDA and CDR2 SQIVND (reference sequence). V trimming: 7 bases; J trimming: 0 bases; junction bases outside the gene matches: 12. This CDR3 contains 17 residues. CDR3 bases: TGTGCCAGTACCCCTGGACAGGGGAATGGGGACCAAGAGACCCAGTACTTC. Its translation is CASTPGQGNGDQETQYF.

The CDR3 loop is CASSDVGGVPGELFF. Written as DNA, the CDR3 is TGTGCCAGCAGTGACGTGGGCGGGGTCCCCGGGGAGCTGTTTTTT. The V and J genes are TRBV6-4 and TRBJ2-2; D may be TRBD2 (6 bases). In germline, CDR1 is MRHNA, CDR2 SNTAGT. The CDR3 extends over 15 amino acids. Trimming took off 2 bases at V and 6 bases at J, with 13 bases between the two ends.